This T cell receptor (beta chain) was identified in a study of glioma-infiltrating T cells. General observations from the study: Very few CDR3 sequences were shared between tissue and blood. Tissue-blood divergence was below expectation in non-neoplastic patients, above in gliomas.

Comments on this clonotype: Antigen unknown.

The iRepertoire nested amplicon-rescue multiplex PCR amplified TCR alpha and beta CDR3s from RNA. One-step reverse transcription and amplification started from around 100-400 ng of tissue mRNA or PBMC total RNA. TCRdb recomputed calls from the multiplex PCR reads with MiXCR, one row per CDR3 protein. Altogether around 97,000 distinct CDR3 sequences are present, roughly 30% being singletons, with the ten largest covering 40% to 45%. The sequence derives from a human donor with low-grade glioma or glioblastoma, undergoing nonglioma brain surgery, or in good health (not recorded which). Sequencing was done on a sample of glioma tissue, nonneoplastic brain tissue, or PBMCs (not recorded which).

The CDR3 reads CASNYIQGAQGEQFF. CDR3 nucleotide sequence: TGTGCCAGCAATTACATCCAGGGGGCCCAGGGTGAGCAGTTCTTC. V usage is TRBV6-9 and J usage is TRBJ2-1, with 8 bases identical to TRBD1. This CDR3 contains 15 residues. CDR1 is MNHGY, CDR2 SVAAGI, per germline. V was clipped by 7 bases and J by 9 bases; unmatched bases: 14.